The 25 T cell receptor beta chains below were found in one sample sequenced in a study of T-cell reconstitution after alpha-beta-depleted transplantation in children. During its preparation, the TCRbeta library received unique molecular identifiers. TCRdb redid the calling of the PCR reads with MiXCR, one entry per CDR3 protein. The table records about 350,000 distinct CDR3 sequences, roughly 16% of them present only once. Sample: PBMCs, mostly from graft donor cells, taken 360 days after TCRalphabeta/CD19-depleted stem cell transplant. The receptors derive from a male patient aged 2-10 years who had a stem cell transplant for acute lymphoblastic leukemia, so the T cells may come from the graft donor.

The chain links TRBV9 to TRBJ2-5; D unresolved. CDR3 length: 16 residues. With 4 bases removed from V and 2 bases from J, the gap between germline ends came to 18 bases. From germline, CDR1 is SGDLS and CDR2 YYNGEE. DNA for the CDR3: TGTGCCAGCAGCAAACGGTCCCTCTCCTCTCAAGAGACCCAGTACTTC. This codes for CASSKRSLSSQETQYF.

The chain's CDR3 is CASSYPTSGGYNEQFF. The DNA of the CDR3 is TGTGCCAGCAGTTACCCGACTAGCGGGGGGTACAATGAGCAGTTCTTC. This chain uses TRBV6-2 or TRBV6-3 with TRBJ2-1, with TRBD2 identical over 13 bases. The CDR3 covers 16 residues. The V gene end was trimmed by 2 bases and the J gene end by 4 bases; junction bases not matched to a gene: 2. Germline values: CDR1 MNHEY, CDR2 SVGEGT.

The CDR3 DNA follows: TGTGCCAGCAGTGATCCCCAGGGCTGGAGAAAAGAGACCCAGTACTTC. Translated: CASSDPQGWRKETQYF. This chain links TRBV2 with TRBJ2-5, with a weak D call TRBD1 (5 bases). Germline V lookup: CDR1 SNHLY, CDR2 FYNNEI. The CDR3 runs 16 residues. V lost 3 bases and J 3 bases, leaving 17 bases between the germline ends. The full variable domain, its missing parts supplied by reference TRBV2 and TRBJ2-5, is EPEVTQTPSHQVTQMGQEVILRCVPISNHLYFYWYRQILGQKVEFLVSFYNNEISEKSEIFDDQFSVERPDGSNFTLKIRSTKLEDSAMYFCASSDPQGWRKETQYFGPGTRLLVL.

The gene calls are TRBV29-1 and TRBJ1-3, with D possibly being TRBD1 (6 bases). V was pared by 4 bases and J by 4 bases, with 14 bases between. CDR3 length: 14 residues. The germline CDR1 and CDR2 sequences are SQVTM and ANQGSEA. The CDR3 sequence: CSVGIGGSGNTIYF. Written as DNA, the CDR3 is TGCAGCGTTGGGATTGGGGGCTCGGGAAACACCATATATTTT. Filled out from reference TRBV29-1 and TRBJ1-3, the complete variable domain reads SAVISQKPSRDICQRGTSLTIQCQVDSQVTMMFWYRQQPGQSLTLIATANQGSEATYESGFVIDKFPISRPNLTFSTLTVSNMSPEDSSIYLCSVGIGGSGNTIYFGEGSWLTVV.

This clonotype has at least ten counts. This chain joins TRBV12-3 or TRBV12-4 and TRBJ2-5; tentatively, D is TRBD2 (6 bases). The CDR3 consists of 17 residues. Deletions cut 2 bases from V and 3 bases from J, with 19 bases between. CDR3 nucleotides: TGTGCCAGCAGTTTAAGAAATGGGGGGAGGTGGGAAGAGACCCAGTACTTC. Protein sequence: CASSLRNGGRWEETQYF.

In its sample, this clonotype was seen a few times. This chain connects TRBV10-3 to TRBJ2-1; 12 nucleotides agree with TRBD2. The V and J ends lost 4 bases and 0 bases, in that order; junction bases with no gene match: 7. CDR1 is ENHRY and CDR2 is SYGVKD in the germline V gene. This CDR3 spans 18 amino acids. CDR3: CAISGGLAGPLSYNEQFF. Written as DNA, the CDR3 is TGTGCCATCAGTGGAGGACTAGCGGGACCCCTCTCCTACAATGAGCAGTTCTTC.

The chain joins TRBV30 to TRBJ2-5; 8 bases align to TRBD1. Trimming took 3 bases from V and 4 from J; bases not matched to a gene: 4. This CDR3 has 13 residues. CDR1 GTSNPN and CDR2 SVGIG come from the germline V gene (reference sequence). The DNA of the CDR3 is TGTGCCTGGAGCAGAGACAGGGGAGAGACCCAGTACTTC. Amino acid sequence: CAWSRDRGETQYF.

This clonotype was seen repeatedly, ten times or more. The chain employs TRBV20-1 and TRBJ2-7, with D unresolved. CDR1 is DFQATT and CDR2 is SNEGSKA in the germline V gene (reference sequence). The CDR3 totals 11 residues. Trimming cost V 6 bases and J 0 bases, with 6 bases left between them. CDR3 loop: CSAMDSYEQYF. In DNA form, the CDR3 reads TGCAGTGCAATGGACTCCTACGAGCAGTACTTC.

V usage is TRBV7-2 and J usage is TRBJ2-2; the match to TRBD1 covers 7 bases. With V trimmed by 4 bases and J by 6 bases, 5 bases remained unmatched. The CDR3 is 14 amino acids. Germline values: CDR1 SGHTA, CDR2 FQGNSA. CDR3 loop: CASSSTGYPGELFF. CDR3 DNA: TGTGCCAGCAGCTCGACAGGGTACCCCGGGGAGCTGTTTTTT.

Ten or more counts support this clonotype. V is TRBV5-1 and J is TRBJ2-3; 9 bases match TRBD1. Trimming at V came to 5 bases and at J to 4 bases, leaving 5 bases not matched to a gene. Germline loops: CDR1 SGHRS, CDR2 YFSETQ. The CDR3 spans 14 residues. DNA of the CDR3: TGCGCCAGCAGTCCCCGGACAGGGGCAGATACGCAGTATTTT. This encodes CASSPRTGADTQYF.

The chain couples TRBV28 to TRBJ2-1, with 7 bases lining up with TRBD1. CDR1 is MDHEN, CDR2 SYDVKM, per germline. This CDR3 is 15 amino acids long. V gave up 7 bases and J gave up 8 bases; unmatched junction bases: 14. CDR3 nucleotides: TGTGCCAGCACCTTAGGGGGCCCAGGTGACCATGAGCAGTTCTTC. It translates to CASTLGGPGDHEQFF.

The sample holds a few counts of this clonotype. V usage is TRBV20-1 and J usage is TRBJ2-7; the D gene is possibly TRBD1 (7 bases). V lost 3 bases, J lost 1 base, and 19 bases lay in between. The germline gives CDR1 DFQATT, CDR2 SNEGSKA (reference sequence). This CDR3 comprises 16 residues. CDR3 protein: CSARGLGQASSYEQYF. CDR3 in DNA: TGCAGTGCTAGGGGACTTGGACAGGCCTCATCCTACGAGCAGTACTTC.

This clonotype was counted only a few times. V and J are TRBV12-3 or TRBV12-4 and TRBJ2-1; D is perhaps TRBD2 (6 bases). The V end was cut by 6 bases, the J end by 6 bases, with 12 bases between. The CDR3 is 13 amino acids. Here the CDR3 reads CASSLLAGNEQFF. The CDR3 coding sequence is TGTGCCAGCAGCCTACTAGCCGGCAATGAGCAGTTCTTC.

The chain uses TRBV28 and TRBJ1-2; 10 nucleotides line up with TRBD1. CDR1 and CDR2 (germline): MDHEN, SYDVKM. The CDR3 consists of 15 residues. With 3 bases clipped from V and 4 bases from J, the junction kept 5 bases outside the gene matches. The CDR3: CASSLGTGAPYGYTF. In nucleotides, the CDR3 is TGTGCCAGCAGTTTGGGGACAGGGGCCCCCTATGGCTACACCTTC.

DNA of the CDR3: TGTGCCAGCAGTTACGGGCAACAGCTATACACTGAAGCTTTCTTT. Encoded protein: CASSYGQQLYTEAFF. The chain joins TRBV6-5 to TRBJ1-1, with no clear D. The V end lost 2 bases, the J end lost 3 bases, and 13 bases lay between the germline ends. CDR3 length equals 15 residues. Germline V gene lookup returns CDR1 MNHEY and CDR2 SVGAGI.

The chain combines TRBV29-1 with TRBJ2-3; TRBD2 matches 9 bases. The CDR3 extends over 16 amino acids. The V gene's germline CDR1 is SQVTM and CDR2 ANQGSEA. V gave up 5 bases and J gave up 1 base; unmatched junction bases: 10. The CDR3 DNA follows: TGCAGCGTTTTGTTCAAGCGGGAGGAGGGCACAGATACGCAGTATTTT. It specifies CSVLFKREEGTDTQYF.

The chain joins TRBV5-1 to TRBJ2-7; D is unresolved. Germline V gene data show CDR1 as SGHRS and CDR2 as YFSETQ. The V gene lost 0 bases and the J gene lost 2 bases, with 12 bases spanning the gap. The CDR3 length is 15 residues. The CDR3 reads CASSLGVRSPYEQYF. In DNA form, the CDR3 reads TGCGCCAGCAGCTTGGGTGTCAGGTCTCCCTACGAGCAGTACTTC.

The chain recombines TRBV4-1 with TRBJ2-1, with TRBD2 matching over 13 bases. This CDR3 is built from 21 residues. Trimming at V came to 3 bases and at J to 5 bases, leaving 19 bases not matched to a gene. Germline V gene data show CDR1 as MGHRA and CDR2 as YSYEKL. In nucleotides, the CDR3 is TGCGCCAGCAGCCATCCCCATGGGGGCGGACTAGCGGGAGAGGTCCACAATGAGCAGTTCTTC. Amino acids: CASSHPHGGGLAGEVHNEQFF.

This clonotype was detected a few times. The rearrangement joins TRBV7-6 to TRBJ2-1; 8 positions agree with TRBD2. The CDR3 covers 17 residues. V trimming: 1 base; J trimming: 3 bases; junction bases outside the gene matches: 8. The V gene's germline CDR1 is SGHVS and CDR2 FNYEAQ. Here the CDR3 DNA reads TGTGCCAGCAGCTTAGGAGGGACTAGTAGCTTCTACAATGAGCAGTTCTTC. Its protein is CASSLGGTSSFYNEQFF.

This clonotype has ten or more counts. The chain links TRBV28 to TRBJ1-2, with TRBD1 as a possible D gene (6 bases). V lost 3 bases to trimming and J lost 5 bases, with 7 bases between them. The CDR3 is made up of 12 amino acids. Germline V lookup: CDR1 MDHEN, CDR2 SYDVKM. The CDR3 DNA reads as TGTGCCAGCAGTTTTACAGGGTATGGCTACACCTTC. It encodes CASSFTGYGYTF.

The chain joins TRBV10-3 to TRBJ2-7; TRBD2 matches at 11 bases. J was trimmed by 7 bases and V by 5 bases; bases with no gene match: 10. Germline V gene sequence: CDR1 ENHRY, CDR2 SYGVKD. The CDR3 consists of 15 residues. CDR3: CAISWGSGRAREQYF. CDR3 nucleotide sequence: TGTGCCATCAGTTGGGGTAGCGGGAGGGCCAGGGAGCAGTACTTC.

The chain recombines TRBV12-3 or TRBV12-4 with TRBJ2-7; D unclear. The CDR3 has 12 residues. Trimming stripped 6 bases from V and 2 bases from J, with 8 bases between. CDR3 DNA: TGTGCCAGCAGCCCGTGGGCCTACGAGCAGTACTTC. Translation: CASSPWAYEQYF.

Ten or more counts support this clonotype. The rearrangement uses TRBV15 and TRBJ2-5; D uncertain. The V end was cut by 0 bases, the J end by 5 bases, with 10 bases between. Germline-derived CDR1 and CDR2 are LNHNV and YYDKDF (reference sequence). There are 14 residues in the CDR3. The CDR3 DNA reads TGTGCCACCAGCAGAGAACTGAGGCGCGAGACCCAGTACTTC. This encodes CATSRELRRETQYF.

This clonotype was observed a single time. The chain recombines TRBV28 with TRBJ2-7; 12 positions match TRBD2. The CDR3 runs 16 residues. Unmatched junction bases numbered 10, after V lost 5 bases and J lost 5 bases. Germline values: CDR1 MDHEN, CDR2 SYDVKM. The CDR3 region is CASSPRTSGVLDEQYF. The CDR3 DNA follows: TGTGCCAGCAGTCCACGGACTAGCGGGGTTCTCGACGAGCAGTACTTC.

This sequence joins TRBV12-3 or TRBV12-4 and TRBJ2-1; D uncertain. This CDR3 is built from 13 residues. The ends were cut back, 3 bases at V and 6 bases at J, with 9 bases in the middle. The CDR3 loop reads CASSFEVGNEQFF. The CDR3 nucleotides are TGTGCCAGCAGTTTTGAGGTAGGCAATGAGCAGTTCTTC.